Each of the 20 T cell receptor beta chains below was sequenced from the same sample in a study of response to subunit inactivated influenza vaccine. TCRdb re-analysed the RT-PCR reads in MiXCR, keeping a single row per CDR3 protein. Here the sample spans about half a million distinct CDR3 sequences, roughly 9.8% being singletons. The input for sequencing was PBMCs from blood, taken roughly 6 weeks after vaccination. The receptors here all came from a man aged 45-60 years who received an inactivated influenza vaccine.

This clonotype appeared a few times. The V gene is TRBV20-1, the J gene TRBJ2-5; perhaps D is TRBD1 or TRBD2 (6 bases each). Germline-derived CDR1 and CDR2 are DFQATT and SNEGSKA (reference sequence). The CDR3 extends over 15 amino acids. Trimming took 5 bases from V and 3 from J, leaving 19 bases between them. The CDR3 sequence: CSASGKGGQEETQYF. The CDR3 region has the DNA TGCAGTGCTTCGGGCAAGGGGGGCCAAGAAGAGACCCAGTACTTC.

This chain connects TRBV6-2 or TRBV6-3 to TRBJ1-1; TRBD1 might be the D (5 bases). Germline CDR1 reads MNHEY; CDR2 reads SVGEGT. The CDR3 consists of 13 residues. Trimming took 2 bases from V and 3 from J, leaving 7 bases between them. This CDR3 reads CASSYETDTEAFF. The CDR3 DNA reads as TGTGCCAGCAGTTACGAGACAGACACTGAAGCTTTCTTT.

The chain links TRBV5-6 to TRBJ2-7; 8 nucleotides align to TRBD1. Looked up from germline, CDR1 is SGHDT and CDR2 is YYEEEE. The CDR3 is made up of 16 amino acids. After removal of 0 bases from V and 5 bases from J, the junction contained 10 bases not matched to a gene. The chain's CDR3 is CASSLVGGRGLHEQYF. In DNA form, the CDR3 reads TGTGCCAGCAGCTTGGTTGGTGGCAGGGGGCTCCACGAGCAGTACTTC.

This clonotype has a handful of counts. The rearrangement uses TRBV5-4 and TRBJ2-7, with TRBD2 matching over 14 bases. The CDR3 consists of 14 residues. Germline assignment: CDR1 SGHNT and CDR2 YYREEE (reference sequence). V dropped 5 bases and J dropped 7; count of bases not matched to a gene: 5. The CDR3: CASRDRLAGGEQYF. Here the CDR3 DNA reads TGTGCCAGCAGGGACCGACTAGCGGGAGGGGAGCAGTACTTC.

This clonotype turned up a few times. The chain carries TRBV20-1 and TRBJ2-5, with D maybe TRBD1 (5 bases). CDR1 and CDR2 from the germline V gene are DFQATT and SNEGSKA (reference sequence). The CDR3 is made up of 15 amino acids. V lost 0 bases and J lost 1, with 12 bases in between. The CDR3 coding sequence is TGCAGTGCTAGAGATGGTACAGGAGTCCAAGAGACCCAGTACTTC. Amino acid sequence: CSARDGTGVQETQYF.

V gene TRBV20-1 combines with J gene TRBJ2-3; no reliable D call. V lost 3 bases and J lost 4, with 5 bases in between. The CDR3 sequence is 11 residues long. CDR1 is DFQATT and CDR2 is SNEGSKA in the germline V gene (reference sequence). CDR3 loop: CSASAADTQYF. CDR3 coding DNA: TGCAGTGCTAGCGCTGCAGATACGCAGTATTTT.

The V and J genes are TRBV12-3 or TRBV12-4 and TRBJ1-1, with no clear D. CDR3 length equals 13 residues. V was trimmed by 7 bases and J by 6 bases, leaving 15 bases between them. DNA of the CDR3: TGTGCCAGCACCAAGGACGGAATCCCTGAAGCTTTCTTT. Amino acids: CASTKDGIPEAFF.

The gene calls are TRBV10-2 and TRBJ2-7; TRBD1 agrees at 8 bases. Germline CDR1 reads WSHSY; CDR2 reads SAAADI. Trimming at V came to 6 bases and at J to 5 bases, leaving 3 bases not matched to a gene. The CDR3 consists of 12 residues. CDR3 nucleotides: TGCGCCAGCAGGGACAGGGCCGACGAGCAGTACTTC. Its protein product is CASRDRADEQYF.

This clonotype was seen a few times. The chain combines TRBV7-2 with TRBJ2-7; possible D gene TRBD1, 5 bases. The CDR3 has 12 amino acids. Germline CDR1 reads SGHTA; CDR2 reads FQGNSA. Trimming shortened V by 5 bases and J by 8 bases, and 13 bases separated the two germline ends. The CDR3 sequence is CASSARQFKQYF. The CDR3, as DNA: TGTGCCAGCAGCGCTAGACAGTTTAAGCAGTACTTC.

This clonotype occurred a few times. The CDR3 region is CASSFQGARNTGELFF. The CDR3, as DNA: TGTGCCAGCAGTTTTCAGGGGGCGCGAAACACCGGGGAGCTGTTTTTT. V usage is TRBV27 and J usage is TRBJ2-2; the match to TRBD1 covers 8 bases. The CDR3 has 16 amino acids. The V segment lost 3 bases and the J segment 2 bases; nucleotides outside the gene matches: 5. The V gene's germline CDR1 is MNHEY and CDR2 SMNVEV (reference sequence).

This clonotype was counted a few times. The DNA for the CDR3 is TGCGCCAGCAGCTTGGCCCCGACTAGCGGCCTATACAATGAGCAGTTCTTC. Its translation is CASSLAPTSGLYNEQFF. The V call is TRBV5-1, the J call TRBJ2-1, with TRBD2 matching 9 bases. Germline lookup yields CDR1 SGHRS and CDR2 YFSETQ. CDR3 length: 17 amino acids. V lost 0 bases, J lost 4 bases, and 8 bases stayed unmatched.

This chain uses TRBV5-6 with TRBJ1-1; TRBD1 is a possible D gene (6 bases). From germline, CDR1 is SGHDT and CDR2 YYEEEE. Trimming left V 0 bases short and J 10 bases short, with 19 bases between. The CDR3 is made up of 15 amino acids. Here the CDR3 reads CASSLGGGGISGAFF. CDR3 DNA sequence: TGTGCCAGCAGCTTGGGCGGCGGGGGCATTAGCGGAGCTTTCTTT.

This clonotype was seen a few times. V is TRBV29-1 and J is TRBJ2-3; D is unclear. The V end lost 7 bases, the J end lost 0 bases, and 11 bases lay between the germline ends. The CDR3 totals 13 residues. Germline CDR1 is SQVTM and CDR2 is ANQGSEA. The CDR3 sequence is CSAAVTSTDTQYF. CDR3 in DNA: TGCAGCGCCGCGGTAACTAGCACAGATACGCAGTATTTT.

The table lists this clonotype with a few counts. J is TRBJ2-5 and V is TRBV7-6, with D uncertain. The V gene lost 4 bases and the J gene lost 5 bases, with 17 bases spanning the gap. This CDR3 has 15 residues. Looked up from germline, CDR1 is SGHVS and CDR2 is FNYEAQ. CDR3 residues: CASSSPPPDPETQYF. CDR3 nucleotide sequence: TGTGCCAGCAGCTCACCCCCACCCGACCCGGAGACCCAGTACTTC.

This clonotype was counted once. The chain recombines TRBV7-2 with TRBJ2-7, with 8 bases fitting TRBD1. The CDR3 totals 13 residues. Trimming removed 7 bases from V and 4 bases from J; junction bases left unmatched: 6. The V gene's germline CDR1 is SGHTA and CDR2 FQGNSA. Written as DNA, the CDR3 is TGTGCCAGCACCCAGGGGGCACCTTACGAGCAGTACTTC. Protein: CASTQGAPYEQYF.

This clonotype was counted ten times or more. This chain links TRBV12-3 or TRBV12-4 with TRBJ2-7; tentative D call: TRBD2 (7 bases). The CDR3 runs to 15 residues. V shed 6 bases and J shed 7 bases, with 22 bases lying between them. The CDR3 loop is CASSPGSGGYGEQYF. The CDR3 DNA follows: TGTGCCAGCAGCCCCGGCTCGGGGGGCTACGGGGAGCAGTACTTC.

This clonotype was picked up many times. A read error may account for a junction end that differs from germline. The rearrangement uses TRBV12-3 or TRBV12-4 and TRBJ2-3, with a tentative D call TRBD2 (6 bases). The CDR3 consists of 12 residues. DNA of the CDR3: TGTGCCACCAGTTCCGGACTACATACGCAGTATTTT. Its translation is CATSSGLHTQYF.

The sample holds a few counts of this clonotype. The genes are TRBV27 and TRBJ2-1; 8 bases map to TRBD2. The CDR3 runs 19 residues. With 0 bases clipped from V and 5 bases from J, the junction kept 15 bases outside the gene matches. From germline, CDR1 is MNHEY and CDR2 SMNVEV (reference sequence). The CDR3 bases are TGTGCCAGCAGTTTATCAAGCTTCGGGGCGGGAGGCCCTAACAATGAGCAGTTCTTC. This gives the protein CASSLSSFGAGGPNNEQFF.

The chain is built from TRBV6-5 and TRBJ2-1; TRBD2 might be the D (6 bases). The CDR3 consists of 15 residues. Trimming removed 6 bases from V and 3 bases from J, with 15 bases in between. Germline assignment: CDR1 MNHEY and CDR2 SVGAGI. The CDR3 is CASSLTPGGYNEQFF. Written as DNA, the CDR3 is TGTGCCAGCAGCCTTACTCCCGGGGGCTACAATGAGCAGTTCTTC.

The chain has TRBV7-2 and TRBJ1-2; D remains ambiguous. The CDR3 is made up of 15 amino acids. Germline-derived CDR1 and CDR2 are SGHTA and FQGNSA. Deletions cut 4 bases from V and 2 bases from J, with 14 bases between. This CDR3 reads CASSSHRGRNYGYTF. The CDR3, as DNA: TGTGCCAGCAGCTCTCACCGCGGGAGAAACTATGGCTACACCTTC.